This TCR beta chain was documented in a study of blood T cell repertoires in COVID-19 (dated by TCRdb to the early 2020s). Background for the entire study: The collaborator samples originated in the United States, Italy and Spain and spanned the acute and convalescent phases of COVID-19. Subjects who had been exposed to COVID-19, were actively infected with it, or had recovered from it provided the deeply sampled blood TCRbeta repertoires that made up the dataset. HLA class I and class II types, where available, came from metadata supplied by the sample provider rather than from assay-based typing. The prospective study material was composed of cDNA or gDNA derived from T cells, B-cell-depleted T cells, or PBMCs. The repertoires were made available in a free public database intended to serve as a resource for research on the immune response to SARS-CoV-2. Sample metadata almost always included a de-identified subject ID, COVID-19 status, age in years and sex. Samples were obtained from the ongoing ImmuneRACE study (first 160 participants) and from over a thousand subjects provided by 6 global collaborators.

Concerning this clone: What antigen it recognizes has not been identified. The input lacks base qualities; no much larger clone sits a single base away.

TCRbeta CDR3 regions were amplified from genomic DNA using the immunoSEQ Assay, a bias-controlled multiplex PCR. Per the original workflow: Nucleated cell counts per sample were estimated from amplification of reference gene primers within the assay. Sequence reads were collapsed and filtered to measure the absolute abundance of every unique TCRbeta CDR3 rearrangement. For each sample, productive Simpson clonality was calculated as the square root of Simpson's diversity index over productive rearrangements. TCRdb took this table from immuneACCESS and kept in-frame rearrangements with V and J called. Such tables lack part of the clones; where checked against another copy, unresolved V genes explain under half of the gap, and the rest is unexplained. Clone size and the V and J calls come from that table; the DNA yielded D and trimming. This sample is represented by about 38,000 clones; roughly 80% of them were singletons. Together, the top ten hold about 1.5% of the sample.

The CDR3 spans 13 residues, from the cysteine through the phenylalanine. The kept DNA is CDR3 alone, 39 bases in frame from the first base. CDR1 and CDR2 (ENHRY, SYGVKD) derive from the germline V gene. Trimming costs V 5 bases and J 2 bases, and their ends lie 9 bases apart. In Seattle, one collaborating source enrolled patients while the infection was active and tracked those patients longitudinally over the course of disease. Whole blood was collected in K2EDTA tubes by collaborating institutions according to the institutions' own protocols. For TCRbeta analysis, collaborators shipped samples as frozen whole blood, isolated PBMCs, or DNA extracted from either of those sample types. The paper's findings and limits, for the study overall: How much clinical and demographic metadata was included differed by source and by participant, and the metadata was provided uncurated.

This receptor was obtained from a man between 60 and 70 years old with COVID-19, enrolled during active disease. Recombination connected TRBV10-3 to TRBJ1-2, with no reliable assignment of the D segment. Sample: peripheral blood. The sequenced DNA is TGTGCCATCAGTTATGACTCCAACTATGGCTACACCTTC. Its amino acids are CAISYDSNYGYTF.